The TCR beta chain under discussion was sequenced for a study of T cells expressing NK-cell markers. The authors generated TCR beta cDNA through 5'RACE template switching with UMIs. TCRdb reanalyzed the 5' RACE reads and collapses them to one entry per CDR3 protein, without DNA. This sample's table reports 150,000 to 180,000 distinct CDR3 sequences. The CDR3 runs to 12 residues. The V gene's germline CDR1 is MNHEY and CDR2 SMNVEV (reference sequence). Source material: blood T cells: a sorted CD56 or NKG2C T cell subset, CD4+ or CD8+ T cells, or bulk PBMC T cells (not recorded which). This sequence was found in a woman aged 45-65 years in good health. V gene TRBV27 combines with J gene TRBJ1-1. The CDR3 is CASSLTGAEAFF.